This T cell receptor beta chain was recovered during a study of blood T cell repertoires in COVID-19. Across the study: The United States, Italy and Spain were the sources of the acute and convalescent COVID-19 samples. PBMCs, B-cell-depleted T cells, or T cells provided the cDNA or gDNA that made up the material.

The germline CDR1 and CDR2 sequences are SGHTA and FQGTGA. CDR3 length: 14 amino acids. Trimming left V 5 bases short and J 4 bases short, with 13 bases between. Per the study methods: Amplification from reference gene primers served as the basis for estimated nucleated cell counts. Profiled with immunoSEQ multiplex PCR; TCRdb holds only in-frame clones, not every one. V and J calls and clone size are copied from that table; D and trimming were computed from the DNA. This table holds roughly 250,000 clones, 84% found once. This clonotype originated in a human donor in a cohort sampled during active COVID-19. The gene calls are TRBV7-3 and TRBJ2-3, with D maybe TRBD2 (6 bases). The sequenced sample was peripheral blood. Here the CDR3 reads CASSLRDVADTQYF. Written as DNA, the CDR3 is TGTGCCAGCAGCCTGCGGGACGTAGCAGATACGCAGTATTTT.